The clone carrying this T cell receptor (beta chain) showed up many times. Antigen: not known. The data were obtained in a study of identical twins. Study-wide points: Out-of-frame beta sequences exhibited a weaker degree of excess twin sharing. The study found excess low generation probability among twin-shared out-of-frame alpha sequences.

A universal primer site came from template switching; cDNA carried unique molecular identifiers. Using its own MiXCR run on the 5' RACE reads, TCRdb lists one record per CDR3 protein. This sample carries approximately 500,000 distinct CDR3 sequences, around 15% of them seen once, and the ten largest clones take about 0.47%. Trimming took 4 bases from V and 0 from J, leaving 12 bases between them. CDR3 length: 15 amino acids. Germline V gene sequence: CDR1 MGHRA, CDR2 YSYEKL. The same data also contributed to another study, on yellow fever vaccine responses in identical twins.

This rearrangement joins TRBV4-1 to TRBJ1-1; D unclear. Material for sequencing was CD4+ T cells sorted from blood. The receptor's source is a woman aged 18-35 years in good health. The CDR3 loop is CASSPPGSLNTEAFF. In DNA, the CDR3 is TGCGCCAGCAGCCCCCCGGGCAGCCTGAACACTGAAGCTTTCTTT.